This record looks at one TCR beta chain sequence and its context. What this receptor recognizes is not known. No base-level quality is on record; no much larger clone is a single base apart. This entry belongs to a study of CD8+ T cells in alopecia areata listed by TCRdb under 2018. With respect to the entire study: In both human patients and the C3H/HeJ mouse model, the study applied high-throughput TCRbeta sequencing to look at T cell clonal expansion in alopecia areata. RNA was obtained with the PAXgene miRNA kit for fixed scalp, the miRNeasy kit for PBMCs, and the RNeasy kit for mouse skin. Amplification of TCRbeta CDR3 regions was done by immunoSEQ multiplex PCR using 35 Vbeta forward primers and 13 Jbeta reverse primers. Scalp clonality was compared among normal scalp (n=4), patchy alopecia areata scalp (n=8), and alopecia totalis/universalis scalp (n=8). In humans, TCRbeta sequencing was performed on scalp tissue and on sorted CD4+ and CD8+ peripheral blood T cells from healthy controls and from patients with patchy or totalis/universalis alopecia areata. The paper's findings and limits, for the study overall: Unlike mouse skin, which is dominated by gammadelta T cells, normal human skin has resident alphabeta T cells that are also sequenced, and this complicates analysis of the scalp TCR repertoire. Compared with normal scalp, lesional scalp had higher clonality and more expanded CD8+ clones, particularly in alopecia totalis/universalis, a pattern that suggests antigenic drive. Shared TCR sequences between patients were less evident than in mice, which may be partly attributable to HLA diversity in the patient population.

Library prep was done by the immunoSEQ multiplex PCR assay. For TCR sequencing, RNA was extracted from every sample and reverse transcribed into cDNA to serve as template. SuperScript III was used for first-strand cDNA synthesis, primed with a 2:1 mix of oligo-dT and random hexamers. A synthetic immune receptor repertoire was used to assess amplification bias, and residual bias was removed computationally. On the study's bioinformatics: Raw reads were preprocessed to remove errors, and CDR3 was defined according to IMGT conventions as the region from the conserved cysteine to phenylalanine. Clonality was calculated as 1 minus Shannon entropy normalized by log2 of the number of productive unique TCRs. CD4 or CD8 identity of scalp clones was inferred by cross-referencing scalp TCRbeta sequences with sorted blood CD4 and CD8 repertoires. What TCRdb holds here is the immuneACCESS table cut down to in-frame rearrangements. Part of the clones is not present; checked against another copy, under half of the missing clones reflect an unresolved V gene, and the others are unexplained. That table gives V, J and clone size, and the DNA gave D and trimming. A total of tens of thousands of clones appear in this sample, roughly 47% of them only once. The leading ten clones occupy about 51% of the sample.

The CDR3 goes from the cysteine to the phenylalanine over 13 residues. The kept DNA is CDR3 alone, 39 bases in frame from the first base. V is pared back by 6 bases and J by 6 bases, with 11 bases lying between the germline termini. CDR1 and CDR2, per the germline V gene, are SNHLY and FYNNEI. Lesional scalp punch biopsies and peripheral blood were collected from alopecia areata patients. PBMCs were isolated by density centrifugation and stained for CD3, CD4 and CD8, after which CD4+ and CD8+ T cells were sorted on a FACSAria. As part of a multicenter biomarker study, untreated alopecia areata patients were recruited. Blood CD8+ T cells from about five biomarker-study patients were further sorted into NKG2D-low and NKG2D-high fractions.

This TCR came from a human donor with alopecia areata. The sequence links TRBV2 to TRBJ1-4; the D gene is unclear. Sequenced input: NKG2D-low CD8+ T cells sorted from blood. The intended sense of this specimen's cell subset or site label: sorted CD8+ NKG2D-low blood T cells. The encoded CDR3 is CASRGLGDEKLFF. The nucleotide sequence is given as TGTGCCAGCAGAGGTCTAGGAGATGAAAAACTGTTTTTT.